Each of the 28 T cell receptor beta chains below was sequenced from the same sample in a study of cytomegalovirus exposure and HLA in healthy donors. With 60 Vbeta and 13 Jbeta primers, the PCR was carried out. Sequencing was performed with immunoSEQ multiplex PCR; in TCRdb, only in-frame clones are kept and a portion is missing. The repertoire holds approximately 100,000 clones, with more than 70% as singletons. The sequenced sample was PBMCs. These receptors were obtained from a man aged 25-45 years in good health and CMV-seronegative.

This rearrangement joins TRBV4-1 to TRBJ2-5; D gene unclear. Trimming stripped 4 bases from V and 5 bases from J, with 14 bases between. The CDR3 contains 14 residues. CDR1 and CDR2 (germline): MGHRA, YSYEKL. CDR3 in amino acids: CASSPLLVRETQYF. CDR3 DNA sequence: TGCGCCAGCAGCCCCCTTCTAGTCCGGGAGACCCAGTACTTC.

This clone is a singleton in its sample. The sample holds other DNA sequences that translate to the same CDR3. CDR3 region: CASSTGQSNQPQHF. CDR3 nucleotide sequence: TGTGCCAGTAGTACAGGACAGAGCAATCAGCCCCAGCATTTT. The rearrangement links TRBV19 to TRBJ1-5; TRBD1 is a possible D gene (6 bases). Germline-derived CDR1 and CDR2 are LNHDA and SQIVND (reference sequence). The V end lost 4 bases, the J end lost 1 base, and 8 bases lay between the germline ends. The length of the CDR3 is 14 residues.

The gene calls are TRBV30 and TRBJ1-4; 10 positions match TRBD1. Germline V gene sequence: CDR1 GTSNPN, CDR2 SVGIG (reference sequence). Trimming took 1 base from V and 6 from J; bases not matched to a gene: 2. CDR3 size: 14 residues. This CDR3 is CAWSGQGAYEKLFF. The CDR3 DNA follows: TGTGCCTGGAGTGGACAGGGGGCTTATGAAAAACTGTTTTTT.

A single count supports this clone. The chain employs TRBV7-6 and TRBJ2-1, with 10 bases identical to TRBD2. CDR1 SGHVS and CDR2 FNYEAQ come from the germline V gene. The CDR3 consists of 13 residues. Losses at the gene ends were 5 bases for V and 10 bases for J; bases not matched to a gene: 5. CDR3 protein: CASSPKAGGEQFF. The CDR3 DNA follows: TGTGCCAGCAGCCCGAAAGCGGGGGGGGAGCAGTTCTTC. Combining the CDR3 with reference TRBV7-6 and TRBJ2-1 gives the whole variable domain GAGVSQSPRYKVTKRGQDVALRCDPISGHVSLYWYRQALGQGPEFLTYFNYEAQQDKSGLPNDRFSAERPEGSISTLTIQRTEQRDSAMYRCASSPKAGGEQFFGPGTRLTVL.

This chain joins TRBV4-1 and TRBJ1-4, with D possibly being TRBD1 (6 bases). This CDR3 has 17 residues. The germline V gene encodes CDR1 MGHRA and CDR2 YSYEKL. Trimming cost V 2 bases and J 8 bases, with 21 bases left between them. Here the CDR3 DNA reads TGCGCCAGCAGCCAACTGGGGACCACTACAGGGCGAGAAAAACTGTTTTTT. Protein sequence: CASSQLGTTTGREKLFF.

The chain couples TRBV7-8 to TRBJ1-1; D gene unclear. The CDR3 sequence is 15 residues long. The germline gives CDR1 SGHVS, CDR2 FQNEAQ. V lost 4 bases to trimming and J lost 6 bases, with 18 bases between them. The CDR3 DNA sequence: TGTGCCAGCAGCTCCTCCCTTGACAAGTTATCTGAAGCTTTCTTT. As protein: CASSSSLDKLSEAFF.

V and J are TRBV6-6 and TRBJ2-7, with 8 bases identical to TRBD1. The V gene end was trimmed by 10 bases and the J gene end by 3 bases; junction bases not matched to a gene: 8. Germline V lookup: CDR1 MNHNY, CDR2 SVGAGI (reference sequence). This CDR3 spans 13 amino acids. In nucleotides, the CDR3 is TGTGCCACCCTGGGACAGGACCTCTACGAGCAGTACTTC. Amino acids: CATLGQDLYEQYF.

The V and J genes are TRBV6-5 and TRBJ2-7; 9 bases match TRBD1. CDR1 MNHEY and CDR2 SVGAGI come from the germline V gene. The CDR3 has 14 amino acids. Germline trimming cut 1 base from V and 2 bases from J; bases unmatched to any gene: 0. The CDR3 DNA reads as TGTGCCAGCAGTTACTGGGACAGGGCCTACGAGCAGTACTTC. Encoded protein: CASSYWDRAYEQYF.

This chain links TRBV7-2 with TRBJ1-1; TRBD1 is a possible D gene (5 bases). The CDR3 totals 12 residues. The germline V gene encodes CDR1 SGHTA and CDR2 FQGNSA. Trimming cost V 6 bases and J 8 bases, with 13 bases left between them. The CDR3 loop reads CASRLDGQEAFF. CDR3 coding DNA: TGTGCCAGCAGACTGGACGGACAAGAAGCTTTCTTT.

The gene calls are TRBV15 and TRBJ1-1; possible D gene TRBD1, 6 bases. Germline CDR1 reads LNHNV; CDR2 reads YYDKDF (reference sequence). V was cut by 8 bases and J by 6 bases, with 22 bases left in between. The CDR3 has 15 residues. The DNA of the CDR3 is TGTGCCACCTCTTCCCTGAATAACAGGGACGCTGAAGCTTTCTTT. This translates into CATSSLNNRDAEAFF.

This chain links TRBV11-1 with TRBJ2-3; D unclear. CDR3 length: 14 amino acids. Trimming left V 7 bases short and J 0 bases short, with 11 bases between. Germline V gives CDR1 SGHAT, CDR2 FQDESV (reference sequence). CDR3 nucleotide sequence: TGTGCCAGCACCAAACTGAGGAGCACAGATACGCAGTATTTT. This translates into CASTKLRSTDTQYF. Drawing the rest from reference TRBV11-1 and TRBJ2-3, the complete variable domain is EAEVAQSPRYKITEKSQAVAFWCDPISGHATLYWYRQILGQGPELLVQFQDESVVDDSQLPKDRFSAERLKGVDSTLKIQPAELGDSAMYLCASTKLRSTDTQYFGPGTRLTVL.

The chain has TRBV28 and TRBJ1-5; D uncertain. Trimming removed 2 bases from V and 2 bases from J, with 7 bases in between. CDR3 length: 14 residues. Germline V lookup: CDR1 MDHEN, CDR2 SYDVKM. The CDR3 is CASSLGLRNQPQHF. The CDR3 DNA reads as TGTGCCAGCAGTTTAGGGCTGCGCAATCAGCCCCAGCATTTT.

Here the CDR3 DNA reads TGTGCCTGGGCCGAGGGGGCTTATTCACCCCTCCACTTT. Translation: CAWAEGAYSPLHF. The rearrangement uses TRBV30 and TRBJ1-6; 7 bases match TRBD1. Germline V lookup: CDR1 GTSNPN, CDR2 SVGIG (reference sequence). Trimming at V came to 5 bases and at J to 8 bases, leaving 6 bases not matched to a gene. CDR3 length equals 13 residues. Full variable domain (missing parts from reference TRBV30 and TRBJ1-6): SQTIHQWPATLVQPVGSPLSLECTVEGTSNPNLYWYRQAAGRGLQLLFYSVGIGQISSEVPQNLSASRPQDRQFILSSKKLLLSDSGFYLCAWAEGAYSPLHFGNGTRLTVT.

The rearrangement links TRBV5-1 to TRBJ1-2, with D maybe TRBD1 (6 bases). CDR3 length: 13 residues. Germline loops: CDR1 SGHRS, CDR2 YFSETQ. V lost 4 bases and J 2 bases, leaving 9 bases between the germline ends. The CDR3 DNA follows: TGCGCCAGCAGCGAAACAGGGAACTATGGCTACACCTTC. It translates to CASSETGNYGYTF.

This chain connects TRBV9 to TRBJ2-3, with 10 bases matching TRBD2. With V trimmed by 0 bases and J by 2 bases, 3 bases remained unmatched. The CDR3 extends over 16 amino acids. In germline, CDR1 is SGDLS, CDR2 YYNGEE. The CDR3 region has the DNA TGTGCCAGCAGCGTAGGTAGCGGGGGGACCACAGATACGCAGTATTTT. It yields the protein CASSVGSGGTTDTQYF.

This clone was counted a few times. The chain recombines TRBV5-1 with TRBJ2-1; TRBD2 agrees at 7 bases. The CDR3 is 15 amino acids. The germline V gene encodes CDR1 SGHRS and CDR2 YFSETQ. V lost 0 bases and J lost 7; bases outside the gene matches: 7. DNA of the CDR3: TGCGCCAGCAGCTTGGGGAGCGGGGTAGGAAATGAGCAGTTCTTC. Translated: CASSLGSGVGNEQFF.

CDR3 nucleotides: TGTGCCTACCGGACAGGCGACGCCGTTAATAATTCACCCCTCCACTTT. This encodes CAYRTGDAVNNSPLHF. The chain recombines TRBV30 with TRBJ1-6, with TRBD1 matching 7 bases. The trim removed 7 bases at V and 5 bases at J, leaving 14 bases unmatched. Germline loops: CDR1 GTSNPN, CDR2 SVGIG (reference sequence). There are 16 residues in the CDR3.

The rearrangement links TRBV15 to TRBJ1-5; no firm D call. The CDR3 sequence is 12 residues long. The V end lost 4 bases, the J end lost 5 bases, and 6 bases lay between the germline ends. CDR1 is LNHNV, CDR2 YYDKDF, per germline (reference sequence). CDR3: CATSKGDQPQHF. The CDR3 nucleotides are TGTGCCACCAGCAAAGGAGATCAGCCCCAGCATTTT.

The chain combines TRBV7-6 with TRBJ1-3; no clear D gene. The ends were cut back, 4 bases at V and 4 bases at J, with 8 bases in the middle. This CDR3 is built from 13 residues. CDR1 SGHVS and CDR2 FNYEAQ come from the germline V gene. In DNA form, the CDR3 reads TGTGCCAGCAGCTCAACTCCGGGAAACACCATATATTTT. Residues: CASSSTPGNTIYF.

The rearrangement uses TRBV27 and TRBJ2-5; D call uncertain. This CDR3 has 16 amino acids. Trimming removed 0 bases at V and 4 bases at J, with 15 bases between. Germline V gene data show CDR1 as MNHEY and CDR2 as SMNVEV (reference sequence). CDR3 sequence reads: CASSLSLVSSRETQYF. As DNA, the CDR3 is TGTGCCAGCAGTTTATCCTTAGTCTCAAGTCGAGAGACCCAGTACTTC.

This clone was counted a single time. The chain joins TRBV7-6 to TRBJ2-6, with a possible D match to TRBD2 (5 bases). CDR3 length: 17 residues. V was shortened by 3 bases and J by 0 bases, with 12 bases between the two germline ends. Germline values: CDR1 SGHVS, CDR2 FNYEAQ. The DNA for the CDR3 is TGTGCCAGCAGCTTCGGCAGACTAAGCTCTGGGGCCAACGTCCTGACTTTC. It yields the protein CASSFGRLSSGANVLTF. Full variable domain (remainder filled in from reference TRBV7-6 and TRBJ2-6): GAGVSQSPRYKVTKRGQDVALRCDPISGHVSLYWYRQALGQGPEFLTYFNYEAQQDKSGLPNDRFSAERPEGSISTLTIQRTEQRDSAMYRCASSFGRLSSGANVLTFGAGSRLTVL.

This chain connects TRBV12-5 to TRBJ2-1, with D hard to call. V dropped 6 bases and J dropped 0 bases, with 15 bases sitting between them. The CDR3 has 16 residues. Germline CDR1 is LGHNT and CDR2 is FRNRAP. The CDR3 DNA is TGTGCTAGTGGAAAACTCTTCCCCCTCTCCTACAATGAGCAGTTCTTC. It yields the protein CASGKLFPLSYNEQFF.

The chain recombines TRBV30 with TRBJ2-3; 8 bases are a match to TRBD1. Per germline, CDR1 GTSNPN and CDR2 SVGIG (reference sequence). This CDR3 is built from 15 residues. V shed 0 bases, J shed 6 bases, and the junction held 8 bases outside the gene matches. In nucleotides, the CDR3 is TGTGCCTGGAGTGTAATCGCAGGGGGCGCGGATACGCAGTATTTT. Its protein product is CAWSVIAGGADTQYF.

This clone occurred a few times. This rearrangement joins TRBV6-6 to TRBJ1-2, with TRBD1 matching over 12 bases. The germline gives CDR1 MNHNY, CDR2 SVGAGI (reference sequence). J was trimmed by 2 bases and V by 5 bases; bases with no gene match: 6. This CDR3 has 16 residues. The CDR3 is CASSPPGTGGNYGYTF. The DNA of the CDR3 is TGTGCCAGCAGTCCTCCCGGGACAGGGGGCAACTATGGCTACACCTTC.

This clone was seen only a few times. The CDR3 DNA is TGTGCCAGCAGTTGGACTAGCGGGAGTAGAAGGCAGTTCTTC. Protein product: CASSWTSGSRRQFF. The chain carries TRBV6-5 and TRBJ2-1; 13 bases line up with TRBD2. CDR1 and CDR2 from the germline V gene are MNHEY and SVGAGI. The CDR3 covers 14 residues. V trimming: 4 bases; J trimming: 12 bases; junction bases outside the gene matches: 6.

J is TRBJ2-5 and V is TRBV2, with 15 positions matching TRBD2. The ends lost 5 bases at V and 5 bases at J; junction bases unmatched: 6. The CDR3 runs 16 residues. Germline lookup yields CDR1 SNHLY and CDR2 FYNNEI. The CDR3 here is CASSSGTSGGRETQYF. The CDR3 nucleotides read TGTGCCAGCAGTTCCGGGACTAGCGGGGGGCGTGAGACCCAGTACTTC. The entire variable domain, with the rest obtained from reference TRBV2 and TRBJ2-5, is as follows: EPEVTQTPSHQVTQMGQEVILRCVPISNHLYFYWYRQILGQKVEFLVSFYNNEISEKSEIFDDQFSVERPDGSNFTLKIRSTKLEDSAMYFCASSSGTSGGRETQYFGPGTRLLVL.

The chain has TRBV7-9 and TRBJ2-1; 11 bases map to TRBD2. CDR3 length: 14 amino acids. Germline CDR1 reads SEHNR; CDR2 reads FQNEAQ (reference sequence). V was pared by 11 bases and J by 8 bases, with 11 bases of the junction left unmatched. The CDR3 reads CAGSTSGSNDEQFF. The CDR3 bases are TGTGCCGGCTCAACTAGCGGGAGTAACGATGAGCAGTTCTTC.

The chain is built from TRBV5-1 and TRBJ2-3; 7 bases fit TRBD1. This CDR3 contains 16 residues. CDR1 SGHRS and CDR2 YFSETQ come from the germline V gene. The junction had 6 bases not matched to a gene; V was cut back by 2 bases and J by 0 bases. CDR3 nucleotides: TGCGCCAGCAGCTTAGCCGGGACAGCTAGCACAGATACGCAGTATTTT. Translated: CASSLAGTASTDTQYF.